The source of this T cell receptor (beta chain) is a study of T cell responses to AZD1222 COVID-19 vaccine. After removal of 8 bases from V and 8 bases from J, the junction contained 4 bases not matched to a gene. CDR1 and CDR2 from the germline V gene are SNHLY and FYNNEI. This CDR3 is built from 14 residues. Worth noting for this clone: Its specificity is unknown.

The study, taken as a whole, reports: Elevations in Spike-specific TCR breadth and depth followed administration of two AZD1222 doses. The CD4 TCRs associated with vaccination extended across spike and predominated at 160-218 and 743-854. Most donors were white British, females outnumbered males, and clonal diversity was possibly underestimated.

Libraries were prepared by immunoSEQ multiplex PCR; TCRdb keeps only in-frame clonotypes and omits some of them. The sample has 90,000 to 120,000 clones, 85% to 90% seen once. The clonotype comes from an adult in good health. The chain carries TRBV2 and TRBJ1-6, with 12 bases matching TRBD1. The input for sequencing was peripheral blood, taken on day 0 of AZD1222 vaccination. The CDR3 here is CASRDRGRYSPLHF. Written as DNA, the CDR3 is TGTGCCAGCCGGGACAGGGGGCGATATTCACCCCTCCACTTT.